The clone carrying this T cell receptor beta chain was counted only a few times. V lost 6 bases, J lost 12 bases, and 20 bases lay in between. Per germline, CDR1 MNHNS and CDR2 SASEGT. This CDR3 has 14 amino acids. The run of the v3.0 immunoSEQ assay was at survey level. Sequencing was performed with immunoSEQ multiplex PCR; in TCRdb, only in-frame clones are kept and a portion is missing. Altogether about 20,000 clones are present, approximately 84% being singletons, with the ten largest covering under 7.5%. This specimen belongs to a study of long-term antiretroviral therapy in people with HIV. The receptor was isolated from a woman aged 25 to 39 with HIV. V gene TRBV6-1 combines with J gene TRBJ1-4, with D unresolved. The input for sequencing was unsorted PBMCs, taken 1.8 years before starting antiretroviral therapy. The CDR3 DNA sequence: TGTGCCAGCAGAGATCAATCTTCTGGTGGAGAACTGTTTTTT. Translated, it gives CASRDQSSGGELFF.